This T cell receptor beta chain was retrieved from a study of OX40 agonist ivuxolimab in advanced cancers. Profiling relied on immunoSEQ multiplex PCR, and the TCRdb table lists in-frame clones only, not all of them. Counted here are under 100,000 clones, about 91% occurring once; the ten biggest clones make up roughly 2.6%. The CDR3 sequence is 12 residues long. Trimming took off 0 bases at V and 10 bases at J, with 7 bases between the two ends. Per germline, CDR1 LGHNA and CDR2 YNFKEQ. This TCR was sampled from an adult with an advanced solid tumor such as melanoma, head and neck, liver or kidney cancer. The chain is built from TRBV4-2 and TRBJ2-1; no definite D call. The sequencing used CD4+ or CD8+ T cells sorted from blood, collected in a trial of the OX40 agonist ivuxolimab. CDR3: CASSQDKEEQFF. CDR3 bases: TGTGCCAGCAGCCAAGATAAGGAGGAGCAGTTCTTC.